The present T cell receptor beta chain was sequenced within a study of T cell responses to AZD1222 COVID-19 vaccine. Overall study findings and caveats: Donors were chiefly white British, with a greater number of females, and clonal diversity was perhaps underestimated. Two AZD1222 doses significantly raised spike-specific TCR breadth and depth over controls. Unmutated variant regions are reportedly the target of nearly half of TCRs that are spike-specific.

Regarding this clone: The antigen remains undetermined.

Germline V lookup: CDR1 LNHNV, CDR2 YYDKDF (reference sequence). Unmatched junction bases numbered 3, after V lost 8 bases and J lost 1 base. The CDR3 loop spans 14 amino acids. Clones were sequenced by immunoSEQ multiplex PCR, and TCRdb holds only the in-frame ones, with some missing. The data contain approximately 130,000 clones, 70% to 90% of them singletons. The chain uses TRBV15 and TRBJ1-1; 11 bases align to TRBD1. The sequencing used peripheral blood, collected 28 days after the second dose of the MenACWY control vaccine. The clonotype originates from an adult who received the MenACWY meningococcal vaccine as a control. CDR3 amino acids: CATQDRGRNTEAFF. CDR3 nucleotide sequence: TGTGCCACCCAGGACAGGGGGCGGAACACTGAAGCTTTCTTT. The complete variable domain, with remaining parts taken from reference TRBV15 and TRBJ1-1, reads DAMVIQNPRYQVTQFGKPVTLSCSQTLNHNVMYWYQQKSSQAPKLLFHYYDKDFNNEADTPDNFQSRRPNTSFCFLDIRSPGLGDTAMYLCATQDRGRNTEAFFGQGTRLTVV.